This TCR beta chain stems from a study of regulatory T cells in long-lasting Graves disease. Study-wide context: Over-5-year antithyroid drug use with positive TSH receptor antibodies defined persistent Graves' disease in the study.

Germline-derived CDR1 and CDR2 are MDHEN and SYDVKM. V dropped 7 bases and J dropped 4; count of bases not matched to a gene: 7. The CDR3 has 15 residues. Sequencing libraries for TCR beta were prepared with iRepertoire HTBI primers and Arm-PCR of CDR3 regions. TCRdb itself ran the multiplex PCR reads through MiXCR, one entry per CDR3 protein. The top ten hold 10% to 15% of the sample, which has about 460,000 distinct CDR3 sequences, 22% seen once. Ten or more counts support this clonotype. Time point meaning: persistent/refractory GD, antithyroid drugs over 5 years with positive TRAb. PBMC RNA served as the TCR library source.

The TCR was taken from a female donor with Graves disease. The genes are TRBV28 and TRBJ2-2, with TRBD2 matching 9 bases. Sequenced material: peripheral blood mononuclear cells (PBMCs), taken when the disease was refractory, from a patient treated with antithyroid drugs. The DNA for the CDR3 is TGTGCCAGCACCTTAGCGGGAGTGAGCACCGGGGAGCTGTTTTTT. It translates to CASTLAGVSTGELFF.